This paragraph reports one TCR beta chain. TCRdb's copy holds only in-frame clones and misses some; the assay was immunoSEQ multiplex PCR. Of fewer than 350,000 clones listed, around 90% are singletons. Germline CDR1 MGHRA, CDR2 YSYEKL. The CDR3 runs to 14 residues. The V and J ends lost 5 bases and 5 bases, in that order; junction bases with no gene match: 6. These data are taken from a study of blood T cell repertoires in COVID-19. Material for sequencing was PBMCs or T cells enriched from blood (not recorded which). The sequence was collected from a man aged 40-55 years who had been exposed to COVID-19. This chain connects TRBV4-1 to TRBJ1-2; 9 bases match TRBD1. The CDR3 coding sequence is TGCGCCAGCAGCTTTGACAGGGGGAAATATGGCTACACCTTC. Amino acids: CASSFDRGKYGYTF.